This T cell receptor beta chain was recovered during a study of tumor-infiltrating lymphocytes in primary liver carcinoma. Total RNA and DNA came together from approximately 20-30 mg of bulk tissue without cell sorting. The CDR3 runs 15 residues. V dropped 4 bases and J dropped 4 bases, with 17 bases sitting between them. Per germline, CDR1 SGHAT and CDR2 FQNNGV. Using a constant-region primer together with ProtoScript II reverse transcriptase, TCR beta cDNA was made from 500 ng of total RNA. The TCR beta library was amplified through three nested multiplex PCR rounds in a modified ARM-PCR procedure. TRBV1-TRBV30 forward primers paired with a C-beta reverse primer were used in the first two PCR rounds, which ran roughly 9 cycles each. From the multiplex PCR reads, TCRdb called clonotypes with MiXCR, one entry per CDR3 protein. The table has around 79,000 distinct CDR3 sequences, 69% seen once. This clonotype showed up just a few times.

Material for sequencing was tumor-adjacent normal liver tissue. This clonotype originated in a middle-aged man with primary liver carcinoma and hepatitis B virus infection. The chain links TRBV11-2 to TRBJ2-7, with a possible D match to TRBD2 (6 bases). The CDR3 DNA reads TGTGCCAGCAGCTCAACCCGGGGGAGAAGATACGAGCAGTACTTC. This codes for CASSSTRGRRYEQYF.